Below are 26 T cell receptor beta chains sequenced from a single sample in a study of blood T cell repertoires in COVID-19. Using immunoSEQ multiplex PCR, the repertoire was profiled, and TCRdb retains in-frame clones only, with some absent. The table includes around 400,000 clones, about 90% detected once. Sequencing was done on a sample of peripheral blood. These receptors were collected from a woman aged 55-69 years with COVID-19, enrolled during active disease.

This chain uses TRBV2 with TRBJ2-5, with TRBD2 as a possible D gene (6 bases). Germline CDR1 and CDR2: SNHLY and FYNNEI. This CDR3 spans 15 amino acids. V dropped 6 bases and J dropped 4 bases, with 18 bases sitting between them. CDR3 DNA sequence: TGTGCCAGCAGGGTTAGCGGAGGAGGGCGAGAGACCCAGTACTTC. It translates to CASRVSGGGRETQYF. Full variable domain (rest looked up from reference TRBV2 and TRBJ2-5): EPEVTQTPSHQVTQMGQEVILRCVPISNHLYFYWYRQILGQKVEFLVSFYNNEISEKSEIFDDQFSVERPDGSNFTLKIRSTKLEDSAMYFCASRVSGGGRETQYFGPGTRLLVL.

The chain recombines TRBV28 with TRBJ1-6; 8 bases align to TRBD1. Germline CDR1 MDHEN, CDR2 SYDVKM. V shed 5 bases, J shed 3 bases, and the junction held 12 bases outside the gene matches. CDR3 size: 18 residues. DNA for the CDR3: TGTGCCAGCAGTGATAGCCGGGACAGGTTGGGCTATAATTCACCCCTCCACTTT. It is translated as CASSDSRDRLGYNSPLHF.

The V gene is TRBV5-1, the J gene TRBJ1-3; D not resolved. Trimming took 7 bases from V and 0 from J, leaving 8 bases between them. The CDR3 totals 13 residues. The germline V gene has CDR1 SGHRS and CDR2 YFSETQ. In DNA, the CDR3 is TGCGCCAGCTCACCAGACTCTGGAAACACCATATATTTT. As protein: CASSPDSGNTIYF.

This rearrangement joins TRBV7-8 to TRBJ1-5, with D maybe TRBD1 (6 bases). Trimming cost V 1 base and J 4 bases, with 17 bases left between them. This CDR3 is 17 amino acids long. Per germline, CDR1 SGHVS and CDR2 FQNEAQ. The DNA for the CDR3 is TGTGCCAGCAGCTTAGGTCGGTCCAGGGGATGGAATCAGCCCCAGCATTTT. Protein product: CASSLGRSRGWNQPQHF.

The rearrangement links TRBV28 to TRBJ2-7; tentative D call: TRBD1 (5 bases). Looked up from germline, CDR1 is MDHEN and CDR2 is SYDVKM. The V end was cut by 5 bases, the J end by 1 base, with 12 bases between. CDR3 length: 14 residues. Here the CDR3 reads CASSVQTVSYEQYF. The CDR3 region has the DNA TGTGCCAGCAGTGTCCAGACAGTATCCTACGAGCAGTACTTC.

The chain recombines TRBV28 with TRBJ1-3, with a possible D match to TRBD1 (6 bases). V lost 0 bases and J lost 4, with 13 bases in between. The CDR3 is 16 amino acids. Germline values: CDR1 MDHEN, CDR2 SYDVKM. The CDR3 nucleotides read TGTGCCAGCAGTTTATGGGCAGCAGGGGAGGGAAACACCATATATTTT. Its protein product is CASSLWAAGEGNTIYF.

This clone appeared a few times. This sequence joins TRBV9 and TRBJ1-1; maybe TRBD1 (6 bases). There are 14 residues in the CDR3. Germline CDR1 SGDLS, CDR2 YYNGEE. V was shortened by 0 bases and J by 5 bases, with 11 bases between the two germline ends. CDR3 DNA: TGTGCCAGCAGCGTAGAAGGGCAGGGGACTGAAGCTTTCTTT. Residues: CASSVEGQGTEAFF. Variable domain in full (rest from reference TRBV9 and TRBJ1-1): DSGVTQTPKHLITATGQRVTLRCSPRSGDLSVYWYQQSLDQGLQFLIQYYNGEERAKGNILERFSAQQFPDLHSELNLSSLELGDSALYFCASSVEGQGTEAFFGQGTRLTVV.

The rearrangement uses TRBV27 and TRBJ2-5; 9 nucleotides align to TRBD2. With 8 bases clipped from V and 9 bases from J, the junction kept 16 bases outside the gene matches. Germline CDR1 MNHEY, CDR2 SMNVEV (reference sequence). The CDR3 contains 15 residues. The CDR3: CASQALAGTLGAQYF. The CDR3 nucleotides read TGTGCCAGCCAGGCGCTAGCGGGGACCTTGGGGGCCCAGTACTTC.

The gene calls are TRBV12-3 or TRBV12-4 and TRBJ1-2; D remains ambiguous. V was pared by 4 bases and J by 5 bases, with 8 bases between. This CDR3 is built from 12 residues. The CDR3 DNA sequence: TGTGCCAGCAGTTCGAGGCAGTATGGCTACACCTTC. Translated, it gives CASSSRQYGYTF.

The V gene is TRBV6-2 or TRBV6-3, the J gene TRBJ1-2, with D tentatively TRBD1 (5 bases). Germline CDR1 and CDR2: MNHEY and SVGEGT. V gave up 2 bases and J gave up 2 bases, with 9 bases separating them. The CDR3 covers 14 residues. Written as DNA, the CDR3 is TGTGCCAGCAGTTACCAGACAGCAAACTATGGCTACACCTTC. This encodes CASSYQTANYGYTF.

CDR3 residues: CASSQSDRLNYGYTF. Written as DNA, the CDR3 is TGTGCCAGCAGCCAATCAGACAGACTTAACTATGGCTACACCTTC. The chain couples TRBV3-1 (or the pseudogene TRBV3-2) to TRBJ1-2; TRBD1 might be the D (5 bases). The CDR3 contains 15 residues. The V and J ends lost 2 bases and 1 base respectively, with 11 bases between them. Germline lookup yields CDR1 LGHDT and CDR2 YNNKEL (reference sequence).

The V call is TRBV18, the J call TRBJ2-2; the match to TRBD1 covers 10 bases. Trimming removed 2 bases from V and 6 bases from J; junction bases left unmatched: 6. The CDR3 is 16 amino acids. Per the germline V gene, CDR1 is KGHSH and CDR2 is LQKENI. The CDR3 reads CASSPLTGGSSGELFF. The CDR3 region has the DNA TGTGCCAGCTCACCATTGACAGGGGGCTCGTCCGGGGAGCTGTTTTTT.

CDR3: CASSLDGTSGSKNIQYF. The CDR3 DNA follows: TGCGCCAGCAGCTTGGATGGGACTAGCGGATCCAAAAACATTCAGTACTTC. This chain links TRBV5-1 with TRBJ2-4; the match to TRBD2 covers 11 bases. Per germline, CDR1 SGHRS and CDR2 YFSETQ. The CDR3 contains 17 residues. V lost 0 bases, J lost 2 bases, and 4 bases stayed unmatched.

The chain is built from TRBV9 and TRBJ2-7; 10 nucleotides agree with TRBD2. Germline V gene data show CDR1 as SGDLS and CDR2 as YYNGEE. J was trimmed by 6 bases and V by 0 bases; bases with no gene match: 6. The CDR3 runs 15 residues. The DNA for the CDR3 is TGTGCCAGCAGCGTAGCCGGGACTAGCGCGTCCGAGCAGTACTTC. This translates into CASSVAGTSASEQYF.

The rearrangement uses TRBV6-6 and TRBJ1-5; the D gene is possibly TRBD1 (6 bases). V was cut by 0 bases and J by 1 base, with 10 bases left in between. The germline gives CDR1 MNHNY, CDR2 SVGAGI (reference sequence). The CDR3 consists of 16 residues. In nucleotides, the CDR3 is TGTGCCAGCAGTTACTCTGGGGACAAGAGCAATCAGCCCCAGCATTTT. Its translation is CASSYSGDKSNQPQHF.

The chain uses TRBV6-5 and TRBJ1-1, with 8 bases aligning to TRBD1. Per germline, CDR1 MNHEY and CDR2 SVGAGI. V gave up 6 bases and J gave up 5 bases; unmatched junction bases: 8. The CDR3 is made up of 14 amino acids. The DNA of the CDR3 is TGTGCCAGCAGCTTTGGACAGGGAGGGACTGAAGCTTTCTTT. This codes for CASSFGQGGTEAFF.

The rearrangement links TRBV5-1 to TRBJ1-2; the D is unclear. Between the trimmed V and J ends, which lost 6 bases and 1 base, there was a span of 13 bases. CDR1 is SGHRS, CDR2 YFSETQ, per germline. The CDR3 loop spans 14 amino acids. CDR3 sequence (DNA): TGCGCCAGCAACCCCCAAGGAGTTAACTATGGCTACACCTTC. Translating gives CASNPQGVNYGYTF.

The V gene is TRBV5-1, the J gene TRBJ1-1; the D is unclear. The CDR3 runs to 15 residues. Germline CDR1 and CDR2: SGHRS and YFSETQ. V was shortened by 0 bases and J by 6 bases, with 15 bases between the two germline ends. The CDR3 reads CASSLATVRSSEAFF. The CDR3, as DNA: TGCGCCAGCAGCTTGGCCACAGTACGTTCCTCTGAAGCTTTCTTT.

The chain employs TRBV4-2 and TRBJ2-2, with 10 nucleotides matching TRBD2. The J segment lost 5 bases and the V segment lost 1 base, leaving 4 bases of the junction unmatched. CDR3 size: 16 residues. CDR1 is LGHNA, CDR2 YNFKEQ, per germline. The CDR3: CASSQGVAGGTGELFF. The CDR3, as DNA: TGTGCCAGCAGCCAAGGGGTAGCGGGGGGAACCGGGGAGCTGTTTTTT.

About this clone: The sample has other DNA sequences that encode this CDR3 too. This sequence joins TRBV19 and TRBJ1-1; D is unclear. Trimming left V 7 bases short and J 2 bases short, with 11 bases between. The germline V gene has CDR1 LNHDA and CDR2 SQIVND (reference sequence). The CDR3 is 13 amino acids. The CDR3 nucleotides are TGTGCCAGTACCGACCGGGTTAACACTGAAGCTTTCTTT. This codes for CASTDRVNTEAFF.

The chain has TRBV5-1 and TRBJ1-1; 7 bases line up with TRBD1. The CDR3 totals 14 residues. V lost 6 bases and J lost 0; bases outside the gene matches: 5. The germline gives CDR1 SGHRS, CDR2 YFSETQ. The DNA of the CDR3 is TGCGCCAGCACCCAGACAGGGTTGAACACTGAAGCTTTCTTT. This translates into CASTQTGLNTEAFF.

This chain connects TRBV30 to TRBJ1-5, with 10 bases identical to TRBD1. The trim removed 5 bases at V and 6 bases at J, leaving 10 bases unmatched. Looked up from germline, CDR1 is GTSNPN and CDR2 is SVGIG (reference sequence). This CDR3 region has 15 residues. Written as DNA, the CDR3 is TGTGCCTGGGAACCAAGGGACAGGGGAAGTCAGCCCCAGCATTTT. Its translation: CAWEPRDRGSQPQHF.

V and J are TRBV11-3 and TRBJ2-5; 9 bases map to TRBD1. Germline values: CDR1 SGHNT, CDR2 YENEEA. V shed 4 bases, J shed 3 bases, and the junction held 3 bases outside the gene matches. The CDR3 is 14 residues long. CDR3 nucleotide sequence: TGTGCCAGCAGCTCCCGGACAGGGGAAGAGACCCAGTACTTC. Translated, it gives CASSSRTGEETQYF.

The V and J genes are TRBV4-2 and TRBJ1-3; 9 bases agree with TRBD1. The CDR3 is 17 residues long. Trimming cost V 1 base and J 5 bases; bases outside gene matches: 9. The germline V gene encodes CDR1 LGHNA and CDR2 YNFKEQ. The CDR3 protein is CASSQVEDGTGRNTIYF. CDR3 DNA: TGTGCCAGCAGCCAAGTCGAGGACGGGACAGGGAGAAACACCATATATTTT.

The rearrangement uses TRBV6-1 and TRBJ1-2; perhaps TRBD1 as D (5 bases). V dropped 3 bases and J dropped 4 bases, with 9 bases sitting between them. The germline V gene has CDR1 MNHNS and CDR2 SASEGT. CDR3 size: 13 residues. The CDR3 is CASSEGLFYGYTF. CDR3 nucleotides: TGTGCCAGCAGTGAGGGACTATTCTATGGCTACACCTTC.

CDR3 DNA sequence: TGTGCCAGTAGTATAGAGGGGAGGGGCCCAAGGCCCCACGAGCAGTACTTC. It is translated as CASSIEGRGPRPHEQYF. The chain joins TRBV19 to TRBJ2-7; 7 bases map to TRBD2. Per the germline V gene, CDR1 is LNHDA and CDR2 is SQIVND (reference sequence). This CDR3 comprises 17 residues. J gave up 5 bases and V 0 bases, and 13 bases lay outside the gene matches.